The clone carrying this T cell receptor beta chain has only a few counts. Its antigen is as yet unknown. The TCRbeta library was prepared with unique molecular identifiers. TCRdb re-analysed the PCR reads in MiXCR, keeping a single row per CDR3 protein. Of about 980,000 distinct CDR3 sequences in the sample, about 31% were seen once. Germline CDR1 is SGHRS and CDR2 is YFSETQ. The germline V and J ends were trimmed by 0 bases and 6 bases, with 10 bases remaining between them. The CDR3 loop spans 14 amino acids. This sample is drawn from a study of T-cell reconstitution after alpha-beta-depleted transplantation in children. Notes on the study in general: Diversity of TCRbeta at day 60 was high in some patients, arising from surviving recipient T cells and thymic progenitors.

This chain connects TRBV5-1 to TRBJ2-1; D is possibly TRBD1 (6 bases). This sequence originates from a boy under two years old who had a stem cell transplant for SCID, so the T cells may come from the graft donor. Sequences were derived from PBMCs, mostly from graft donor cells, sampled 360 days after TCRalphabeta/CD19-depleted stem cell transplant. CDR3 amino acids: CASSLAWTANEQFF. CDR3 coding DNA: TGCGCCAGCAGCTTGGCTTGGACAGCCAATGAGCAGTTCTTC.